Reported below is one T cell receptor (beta chain). This entry belongs to a study of blood T cell repertoires in COVID-19. Overall study context: There were acute and convalescent COVID-19 samples, and they came from the United States, Italy and Spain. PBMCs, B-cell-depleted T cells, or T cells were the source of the cDNA or gDNA that made up the material.

Source study methods: Amplification of reference gene primers provided the estimated nucleated cell counts. TCRdb's table, derived via immunoSEQ multiplex PCR, lists solely in-frame clones and lacks some. That table is the source of V, J and clone size, and D and trimming were worked out from the DNA. The sample shows roughly 140,000 clones, 76% of them seen only once. The CDR3 is made up of 13 amino acids. The V end lost 3 bases, the J end lost 5 bases, and 13 bases lay between the germline ends. Germline-derived CDR1 and CDR2 are GTSNPN and SVGIG (reference sequence). The receptor was isolated from a woman aged 80 or over with acute or convalescent COVID-19. The sample consisted of peripheral blood. The gene calls are TRBV30 and TRBJ2-5, with D possibly TRBD1 on 6 matching bases. Written as DNA, the CDR3 is TGTGCCTGGAGCCATCAGGGGCCTGAGACCCAGTACTTC. Amino acids: CAWSHQGPETQYF.